A single sample gave rise to the 16 T cell receptor beta chains below, sequenced in a study of T cells in Graves' hyperthyroidism and ophthalmopathy. The CDR3 regions of TCR beta were amplified from RNA transcripts. The HTBI primer set drove a first-round RT-PCR of the TCR CDR3. TCRdb recomputed calls from the multiplex PCR reads with MiXCR, one row per CDR3 protein. This sample carries about 560,000 distinct CDR3 sequences, 16% of them seen once, and the ten largest clones take more than 15%. Sequencing input: blood. All receptors derive from a woman aged 18-35 years with Graves' hyperthyroidism.

In this sample, this clonotype turned up once. The chain links TRBV12-3 or TRBV12-4 to TRBJ2-3; 8 bases line up with TRBD2. The CDR3 extends over 14 amino acids. After removal of 7 bases from V and 4 bases from J, the junction contained 7 bases not matched to a gene. In DNA form, the CDR3 reads TGTGCCAGCAAGGGACTAGGGAAATCAGATACGCAGTATTTT. Protein product: CASKGLGKSDTQYF.

Ten or more counts support this clonotype. This chain joins TRBV20-1 and TRBJ2-4, with TRBD2 identical over 7 bases. CDR1 and CDR2 from the germline V gene are DFQATT and SNEGSKA (reference sequence). The trim removed 4 bases at V and 3 bases at J, leaving 6 bases unmatched. CDR3 size: 14 residues. The CDR3 sequence: CSAIPRTSKNIQYF. The CDR3 region has the DNA TGCAGTGCTATCCCTAGGACTAGCAAAAACATTCAGTACTTC.

This clonotype was detected many times. The rearrangement links TRBV20-1 to TRBJ1-1; 8 positions agree with TRBD1. Germline CDR1 is DFQATT and CDR2 is SNEGSKA (reference sequence). The junction had 7 bases not matched to a gene; V was cut back by 5 bases and J by 5 bases. The CDR3 is 13 amino acids. CDR3 loop: CSAPDRGGTEAFF. The CDR3 bases are TGCAGTGCTCCCGACAGGGGTGGAACTGAAGCTTTCTTT.

This clonotype was detected a few times. Written as DNA, the CDR3 is TGTGCCAGCAGCTTAACGAGTACAGGGGGCACCGGGGAGCTGTTTTTT. Translation gives CASSLTSTGGTGELFF. The genes are TRBV7-3 and TRBJ2-2; 8 nucleotides agree with TRBD1. V gave up 0 bases and J gave up 4 bases; unmatched junction bases: 4. The CDR3 has 16 residues. Germline loops: CDR1 SGHTA, CDR2 FQGTGA.

CDR3 DNA sequence: TGTGCCAGCAGCTTAACAGGGAACCCCTCTGGGGCCAACGTCCTGACTTTC. It yields the protein CASSLTGNPSGANVLTF. This chain joins TRBV11-2 and TRBJ2-6, with D possibly matching TRBD1 (6 bases). Germline V gives CDR1 SGHAT, CDR2 FQNNGV. The CDR3 is 17 amino acids. V shed 2 bases and J shed 0 bases, with 11 bases lying between them.

This clonotype occurred a few times. The chain recombines TRBV4-1 with TRBJ2-2; unclear D gene. V was trimmed by 0 bases and J by 0 bases, leaving 17 bases between them. Looked up from germline, CDR1 is MGHRA and CDR2 is YSYEKL. The CDR3 is 19 residues long. The CDR3 nucleotides read TGCGCCAGCAGCCAAGATCCCCTCATTGACTCCGCGAACACCGGGGAGCTGTTTTTT. Translating it yields CASSQDPLIDSANTGELFF.

The genes are TRBV11-3 and TRBJ2-5; 8 bases are shared with TRBD2. The CDR3 spans 15 residues. V trimming: 4 bases; J trimming: 5 bases; junction bases outside the gene matches: 9. Germline assignment: CDR1 SGHNT and CDR2 YENEEA. The chain's CDR3 is CASSSDGGARETQYF. CDR3 sequence (DNA): TGTGCCAGCAGCTCGGACGGGGGGGCGCGGGAGACCCAGTACTTC.

This clonotype was seen ten or more times. J is TRBJ2-1 and V is TRBV2, with TRBD1 matching over 9 bases. V lost 6 bases, J lost 7 bases, and 10 bases stayed unmatched. Per the germline V gene, CDR1 is SNHLY and CDR2 is FYNNEI. This CDR3 spans 15 amino acids. CDR3 sequence (DNA): TGTGCCAGCAGCGCCGACAGGGGGGTGGGGAATGAGCAGTTCTTC. Translation gives CASSADRGVGNEQFF.

This clonotype has a handful of counts. The chain recombines TRBV7-2 with TRBJ2-7, with TRBD1 identical over 9 bases. This CDR3 contains 15 residues. The V and J ends lost 1 base and 5 bases, in that order; junction bases with no gene match: 6. CDR1 and CDR2 from the germline V gene are SGHTA and FQGNSA. In nucleotides, the CDR3 is TGTGCCAGCAGCTTAGAAGGGACAGGGAGCCACGAGCAGTACTTC. Protein product: CASSLEGTGSHEQYF. Full variable domain (missing parts from reference TRBV7-2 and TRBJ2-7): GAGVSQSPSNKVTEKGKDVELRCDPISGHTALYWYRQSLGQGLEFLIYFQGNSAPDKSGLPSDRFSAERTGGSVSTLTIQRTQQEDSAVYLCASSLEGTGSHEQYFGPGTRLTVT.

The CDR3 region has the DNA TGTGCCAGCAGCCCTCCCGGGACTAGCGGGGGCGCTAGCTCCTACGAGCAGTACTTC. Amino acids: CASSPPGTSGGASSYEQYF. The chain combines TRBV7-9 with TRBJ2-7, with 14 nucleotides matching TRBD2. The junction had 12 bases not matched to a gene; V was cut back by 5 bases and J by 0 bases. The CDR3 is made up of 19 amino acids. Germline V CDR1 and CDR2: SEHNR, FQNEAQ (reference sequence).

The rearrangement uses TRBV19 and TRBJ1-1, with D possibly matching TRBD1 (5 bases). From germline, CDR1 is LNHDA and CDR2 SQIVND (reference sequence). V dropped 9 bases and J dropped 0 bases, with 20 bases sitting between them. This CDR3 comprises 16 residues. The CDR3 coding sequence is TGTGCCAGCAACGGTATCACAGGCCGCATGAACACTGAAGCTTTCTTT. Its translation is CASNGITGRMNTEAFF.

This clonotype was found many times. The chain couples TRBV2 to TRBJ1-1, with TRBD1 as a possible D gene (6 bases). The CDR3 is made up of 15 amino acids. CDR1 is SNHLY, CDR2 FYNNEI, per germline. Deletions cut 6 bases from V and 0 bases from J, with 14 bases between. The CDR3 region has the DNA TGTGCCAGCAGCTCTCCGGGACATTTGAACACTGAAGCTTTCTTT. Translated, it gives CASSSPGHLNTEAFF.

V and J are TRBV4-2 and TRBJ1-5; 7 positions match TRBD1. The CDR3 covers 16 residues. After removal of 2 bases from V and 5 bases from J, the junction contained 9 bases not matched to a gene. Germline loops: CDR1 LGHNA, CDR2 YNFKEQ. The CDR3 region is CASSQRGEGGYQPQHF. The CDR3 DNA reads as TGTGCCAGCAGCCAAAGGGGGGAAGGGGGCTATCAGCCCCAGCATTTT.

This clonotype occurred a few times. The junction does not match germline at one end; this may be a read error. This chain joins TRBV28 and TRBJ2-5; D gene uncertain. CDR3 size: 12 residues. Looked up from germline, CDR1 is MDHEN and CDR2 is SYDVKM. The CDR3 sequence is CVSSLFGETQYF. In DNA, the CDR3 is TGTGTCAGCAGTTTATTTGGGGAGACCCAGTACTTC.

Many counts were recorded for this clonotype. This chain joins TRBV11-2 and TRBJ1-1; the D gene is possibly TRBD1 (6 bases). Trimming shortened V by 5 bases and J by 6 bases, and 13 bases separated the two germline ends. Germline loops: CDR1 SGHAT, CDR2 FQNNGV. The CDR3 covers 13 residues. CDR3 sequence (DNA): TGTGCCAGCAGCCTAACACAGGGAGCTGAAGCTTTCTTT. Translated: CASSLTQGAEAFF.

The chain couples TRBV11-2 to TRBJ2-2; D gene ambiguous. Germline-derived CDR1 and CDR2 are SGHAT and FQNNGV. The CDR3 is 13 residues long. The V and J ends lost 5 bases and 7 bases respectively, with 11 bases between them. CDR3 bases: TGTGCCAGCAGCCTCGATCTCCACGGGGAGCTGTTTTTT. Translating it yields CASSLDLHGELFF.